One T cell receptor (beta chain) is described in this entry. The data stem from a study of preoperative IRX-2 immunotherapy in early breast cancer. Sequencing was performed with immunoSEQ multiplex PCR; in TCRdb, only in-frame clones are kept and a portion is missing. The sample holds about 32,000 clones, around four fifths seen once. The CDR3 sequence is 14 residues long. The germline V gene encodes CDR1 LNHNV and CDR2 YYDKDF (reference sequence). Trimming pared 4 bases from V and 7 bases from J, leaving 15 bases between. The treatment here: preoperative locoregional IRX-2 cytokine immunotherapy. This TCR was sampled from a human donor with breast cancer. This chain uses TRBV15 with TRBJ2-3, with D possibly called TRBD1 or TRBD2 (5 bases each). The sample here was lymph node tissue, taken from a patient treated with IRX-2 immunotherapy. The CDR3: CATSNPEGSNTQYF. CDR3 DNA sequence: TGTGCCACCAGCAACCCCGAGGGGAGCAATACGCAGTATTTT.